This is a list of T cell receptor beta chains from one sample in a study of T cells in narcolepsy. The data were produced by immunoSEQ multiplex PCR, yet TCRdb's version contains in-frame clones alone and is incomplete. The repertoire consists of 25,000 to 30,000 clones, with around 86% occurring once and the leading ten covering around 0.85%. Sequenced: CD45RA- memory CD4+ T cells from PBMCs. The source is a human donor with narcolepsy. CDR3s include the opening cysteine and the closing phenylalanine or tryptophan. D genes are given only for firm matches. The size of a clone is reported for some rows only, either as once, few or many, or as a class for expanded clones.

NA	TRBV6-1	TRBJ2-6	TRBD2	CASSALTGLGGANVLTF	TGTGCCAGCAGTGCCTTAACGGGACTAGGTGGGGCCAACGTCCTGACTTTC
NA	TRBV2	TRBJ1-5	NA	CASRRAGRSEQPQHF	TGTGCCAGCAGGAGGGCAGGCCGATCGGAACAGCCCCAGCATTTT
NA	TRBV4-3	TRBJ1-1	NA	CASSQGITSQGTEAFF	TGCGCCAGCAGCCAGGGTATTACCTCCCAGGGGACTGAAGCTTTCTTT
NA	TRBV2	TRBJ2-1	TRBD1	CASSLDRVPSGNEQFF	TGTGCCAGCAGTCTAGACAGGGTCCCCTCGGGGAATGAGCAGTTCTTC
NA	TRBV5-8	TRBJ1-5	TRBD1	CASSFTGGPQHF	TGTGCCAGCAGCTTTACAGGGGGGCCCCAGCATTTT
NA	TRBV5-1	TRBJ2-3	NA	CASKQGRADGADTQYF	TGCGCCAGCAAGCAGGGACGGGCAGATGGTGCAGATACGCAGTATTTT
once	TRBV6-5	TRBJ2-3	NA	CASSSLGTDTQYF	TGTGCCAGCAGTTCCCTGGGGACAGATACGCAGTATTTT
NA	TRBV4-2	TRBJ1-1	TRBD1	CASSRTGTMNTEAFF	TGTGCCAGCAGCCGGACAGGGACCATGAACACTGAAGCTTTCTTT
NA	TRBV7-2	TRBJ2-3	TRBD1	CASSLVGQGTDTQYF	TGTGCCAGCAGCTTGGTGGGACAGGGGACAGATACGCAGTATTTT
once	TRBV7-2	TRBJ2-1	NA	CASSLAPVTGSQFF	TGTGCCAGCAGCTTAGCGCCCGTGACAGGAAGCCAGTTCTTC
NA	TRBV14	TRBJ1-2	TRBD1	CASSLRQGYGYTF	TGTGCCAGCAGCCTACGACAGGGCTATGGCTACACCTTC
NA	TRBV30	TRBJ2-1	TRBD2	CAWTSGGGAAPYNEQFF	TGTGCCTGGACGAGTGGCGGGGGGGCCGCACCCTACAATGAGCAGTTCTTC
NA	TRBV7-2	TRBJ2-7	NA	CASSLWQGGEQYF	TGTGCCAGCAGCTTATGGCAGGGAGGCGAGCAGTACTTT
NA	TRBV9	TRBJ1-3	NA	CASSVVPGDTIYF	TGTGCCAGCAGCGTAGTTCCGGGAGACACCATATATTTT
once	TRBV4-2	TRBJ1-3	NA	CASSPQGGGSGNTIYF	TGTGCCAGCAGCCCCCAAGGGGGGGGCTCTGGAAACACCATATATTTT
NA	TRBV9	TRBJ2-5	NA	CASSVTSSETQYF	TGTGCCAGCAGCGTAACTAGCTCGGAGACCCAGTACTTC
NA	TRBV18	TRBJ1-1	TRBD1	CASAGTGRTEAFF	TGTGCCAGCGCCGGGACAGGGCGAACTGAAGCTTTCTTT
NA	TRBV7-2	TRBJ1-5	TRBD1	CASSPGTGDNQPQHF	TGTGCCAGCAGCCCTGGGACAGGGGACAATCAGCCCCAGCATTTT
NA	TRBV7-8	TRBJ2-1	TRBD2	CASSQTSGGTQFF	TGTGCCAGCAGTCAGACTAGCGGGGGAACGCAGTTCTTC
NA	TRBV7-6	TRBJ1-6	TRBD1	CASSLIDRGSPLHF	TGTGCCAGCAGCTTAATCGACAGGGGTTCACCCCTCCACTTT
few	TRBV27	TRBJ1-2	TRBD1	CASSTLVAGGYGYTF	TGTGCCAGCAGTACCTTAGTCGCAGGGGGCTATGGCTACACCTTC
NA	TRBV15	TRBJ1-5	NA	CATSRDRQNGNQPQHF	TGTGCCACCAGCAGAGATCGGCAGAATGGCAATCAGCCCCAGCATTTT
NA	TRBV2	TRBJ1-1	TRBD1	CASSSPPGQVINTEAFF	TGTGCCAGCAGCTCCCCACCGGGACAGGTGATTAACACTGAAGCTTTCTTT
NA	TRBV27	TRBJ2-7	NA	CASRAAGQPYEQYF	TGTGCCAGCAGGGCTGCGGGACAGCCCTACGAGCAGTACTTC
NA	TRBV11-3	TRBJ1-6	NA	CASSLIRGDNSPLHF	TGTGCCAGCAGCTTAATTCGGGGAGACAATTCACCCCTCCACTTT
NA	TRBV18	TRBJ2-2	NA	CASSPSGPSGELFF	TGTGCCAGCTCACCATCTGGACCCTCCGGGGAGCTGTTTTTT
NA	TRBV5-4	TRBJ2-1	NA	CASTGDFTSYNEQFF	TGTGCCAGCACCGGGGACTTCACCTCCTACAATGAGCAGTTCTTC
NA	TRBV30	TRBJ2-5	TRBD1	CAWAFGTGQETQYF	TGTGCCTGGGCGTTCGGGACAGGACAAGAGACCCAGTACTTC
NA	TRBV6-1	TRBJ1-5	NA	CASSEIGVNQPQHF	TGTGCCAGCAGTGAAATCGGGGTCAATCAGCCCCAGCATTTT
NA	TRBV4-2	TRBJ2-3	TRBD2	CASSQVGSGALADTQYF	TGTGCCAGCAGCCAAGTGGGTAGCGGGGCTTTGGCAGATACGCAGTATTTT
NA	TRBV28	TRBJ2-5	TRBD1	CASSLTGGAETQYF	TGTGCCAGCAGTTTGACAGGGGGCGCGGAGACCCAGTACTTC
NA	TRBV7-8	TRBJ2-7	TRBD2	CASSWTSGGAYEQYF	TGTGCCAGCAGCTGGACTAGCGGGGGGGCCTACGAGCAGTACTTC
NA	TRBV19	TRBJ1-1	NA	CASSIVASKAFF	TGTGCCAGTAGTATTGTAGCAAGTAAAGCTTTCTTT
NA	TRBV25-1	TRBJ1-1	NA	CASSGQEAKAFF	TGTGCCAGCAGTGGACAAGAGGCCAAAGCTTTCTTT
NA	TRBV5-1	TRBJ1-4	NA	CASSLANPNEKLFF	TGCGCCAGCAGCTTGGCGAATCCTAATGAAAAACTGTTTTTT
NA	TRBV14	TRBJ2-1	TRBD2	CASSQETSGVGQFF	TGTGCCAGCAGCCAAGAGACCAGCGGGGTCGGGCAGTTCTTC
NA	TRBV6-6	TRBJ2-1	TRBD2	CASSYSRGGPNEQFF	TGTGCCAGCAGTTACTCCCGGGGGGGCCCTAATGAGCAGTTCTTC
NA	TRBV10-1	TRBJ2-2	TRBD2	CASSDLTSGATGELFF	TGCGCCAGCAGTGACCTGACTAGCGGGGCCACCGGGGAGCTGTTTTTT
NA	TRBV7-9	TRBJ2-3	NA	CASGPGSTDTQYF	TGTGCCAGCGGCCCGGGGAGCACAGATACGCAGTATTTT
NA	TRBV6-5	TRBJ1-3	NA	CASSYSSGNTIYF	TGTGCCAGCAGTTACAGCTCTGGAAACACCATATATTTT
NA	TRBV28	TRBJ1-3	NA	CASSSRRDLFGNTIYF	TGTGCCAGCAGCTCCCGGAGGGACCTTTTTGGGAACACCATATATTTT
NA	TRBV7-9	TRBJ2-1	NA	CASSARGVEGNEQFF	TGTGCCAGCAGCGCCAGGGGGGTGGAAGGTAATGAGCAGTTCTTC
NA	TRBV18	TRBJ1-1	TRBD1	CASSSRQGNGNTEAFF	TGTGCCAGCTCATCTCGACAGGGGAATGGGAACACTGAAGCTTTCTTT
NA	TRBV19	TRBJ1-1	NA	CASRVQHRENTEAFF	TGTGCCAGTAGGGTTCAACACAGGGAAAACACTGAAGCTTTCTTT
NA	TRBV5-4	TRBJ2-7	TRBD1	CASRTGTGDPNEQYF	TGTGCCAGCAGAACCGGGACAGGGGATCCCAACGAGCAGTACTTC
NA	TRBV28	TRBJ2-6	NA	CASSLIGTEMFSGANVLTF	TGTGCCAGCAGCTTGATCGGGACCGAGATGTTCTCTGGGGCCAACGTCCTGACTTTC
few	TRBV27	TRBJ1-1	TRBD1	CASSSRQGITEAFF	TGTGCCAGCAGTTCACGACAGGGCATCACTGAAGCTTTCTTT
NA	TRBV7-2	TRBJ2-2	TRBD2	CASSLASGGATGELFF	TGTGCCAGCAGCTTAGCGAGCGGGGGGGCCACCGGGGAGCTGTTTTTT
NA	TRBV28	TRBJ2-6	NA	CASSRGARGSGANVLTF	TGTGCCAGCAGTCGTGGGGCGAGGGGCTCTGGGGCCAACGTCCTGACTTTC
NA	TRBV19	TRBJ2-5	TRBD1	CASSAGQGEETQYF	TGTGCCAGCAGTGCTGGACAGGGGGAAGAGACCCAGTACTTC
NA	TRBV19	TRBJ2-1	TRBD2	CASSFPGTSGNNEQFF	TGTGCCAGTAGTTTCCCCGGGACTAGCGGCAACAATGAGCAGTTCTTC
NA	TRBV10-3	TRBJ2-2	NA	CAISLALNTGELFF	TGTGCCATCAGTTTAGCCTTGAACACCGGGGAGCTGTTTTTT
NA	TRBV7-9	TRBJ2-3	NA	CASSLASDTQYF	TGTGCCAGCAGCTTAGCATCAGATACGCAGTATTTT
once	TRBV6-1	TRBJ1-5	NA	CAGIARGVPNQPQHF	TGTGCCGGCATTGCCCGAGGGGTGCCTAATCAGCCCCAGCATTTT
NA	TRBV7-2	TRBJ2-5	TRBD1	CASSFDRGRETQYF	TGTGCCAGCAGCTTCGACAGGGGGCGAGAGACCCAGTACTTC
few	TRBV14	TRBJ2-5	TRBD1	CASSQARTGKTQYF	TGTGCCAGCAGCCAAGCCCGGACAGGGAAGACCCAGTACTTC
NA	TRBV4-1	TRBJ1-2	NA	CASSQPFEDGYTF	TGCGCCAGCAGCCAACCTTTCGAGGACGGCTACACCTTC